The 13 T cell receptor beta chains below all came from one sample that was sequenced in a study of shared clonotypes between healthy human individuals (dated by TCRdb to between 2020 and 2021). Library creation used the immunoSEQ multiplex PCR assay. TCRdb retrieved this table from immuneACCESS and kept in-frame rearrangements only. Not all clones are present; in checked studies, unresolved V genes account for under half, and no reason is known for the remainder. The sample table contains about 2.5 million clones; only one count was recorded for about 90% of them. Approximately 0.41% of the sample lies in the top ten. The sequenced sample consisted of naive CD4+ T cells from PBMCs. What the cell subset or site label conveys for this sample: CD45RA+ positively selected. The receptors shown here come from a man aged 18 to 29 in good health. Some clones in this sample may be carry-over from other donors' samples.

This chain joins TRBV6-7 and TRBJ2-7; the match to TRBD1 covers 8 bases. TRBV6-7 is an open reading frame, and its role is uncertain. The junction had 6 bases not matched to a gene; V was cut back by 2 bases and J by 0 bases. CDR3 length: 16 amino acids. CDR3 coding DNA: TGTGCCAGCAGTTACCCCAGACAGGGGAGCTCCTACGAGCAGTACTTC. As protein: CASSYPRQGSSYEQYF.

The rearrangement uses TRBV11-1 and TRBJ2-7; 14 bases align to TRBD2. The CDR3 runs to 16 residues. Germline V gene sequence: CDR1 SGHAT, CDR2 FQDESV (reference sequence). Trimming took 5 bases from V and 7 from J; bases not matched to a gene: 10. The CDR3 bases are TGTGCCAGCAGCCGAGGACTAGCGGGAGGAATTGAGGAGCAGTACTTC. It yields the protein CASSRGLAGGIEEQYF.

CDR3 residues: CASSQLWTSGRLYEQFF. CDR3 nucleotides: TGCGCCAGCAGCCAACTCTGGACTAGCGGTCGGCTTTATGAGCAGTTCTTC. The chain uses TRBV4-1 and TRBJ2-1; 10 bases line up with TRBD2. Trimming removed 2 bases from V and 8 bases from J; junction bases left unmatched: 12. Germline CDR1 is MGHRA and CDR2 is YSYEKL. CDR3 length: 17 residues.

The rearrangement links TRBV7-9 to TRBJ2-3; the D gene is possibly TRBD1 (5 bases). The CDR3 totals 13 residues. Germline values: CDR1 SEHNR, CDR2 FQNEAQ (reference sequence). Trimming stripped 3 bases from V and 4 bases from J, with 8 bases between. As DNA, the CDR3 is TGTGCCAGCAGCTTTGGGGCAGCAGATACGCAGTATTTT. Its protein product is CASSFGAADTQYF.

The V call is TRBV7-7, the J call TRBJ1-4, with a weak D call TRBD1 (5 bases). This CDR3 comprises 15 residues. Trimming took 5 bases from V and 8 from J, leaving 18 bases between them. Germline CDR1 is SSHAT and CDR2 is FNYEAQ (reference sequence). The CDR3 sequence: CASSHGPGREEKLFF. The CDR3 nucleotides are TGTGCCAGCAGCCACGGCCCAGGGAGAGAAGAAAAACTGTTTTTT.

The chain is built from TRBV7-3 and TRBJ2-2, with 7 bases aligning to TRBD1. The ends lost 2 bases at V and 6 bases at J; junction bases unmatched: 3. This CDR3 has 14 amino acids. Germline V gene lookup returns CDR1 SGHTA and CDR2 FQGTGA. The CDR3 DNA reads TGTGCCAGCAGCTTAGGACAGGCGTCCGGGGAGCTGTTTTTT. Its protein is CASSLGQASGELFF.

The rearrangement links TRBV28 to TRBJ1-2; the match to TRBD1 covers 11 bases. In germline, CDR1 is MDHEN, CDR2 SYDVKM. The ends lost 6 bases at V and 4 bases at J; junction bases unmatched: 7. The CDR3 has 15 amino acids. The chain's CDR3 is CASSLRTGGVYGYTF. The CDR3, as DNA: TGTGCCAGCAGCCTTAGGACAGGGGGCGTCTATGGCTACACCTTC.

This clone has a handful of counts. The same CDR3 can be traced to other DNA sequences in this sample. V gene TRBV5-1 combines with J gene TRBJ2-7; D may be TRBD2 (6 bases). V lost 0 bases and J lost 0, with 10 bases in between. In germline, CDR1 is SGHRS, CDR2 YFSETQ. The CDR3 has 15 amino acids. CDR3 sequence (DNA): TGCGCCAGCAGCTTGGCCGGGACTTACTCCTACGAGCAGTACTTC. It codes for CASSLAGTYSYEQYF.

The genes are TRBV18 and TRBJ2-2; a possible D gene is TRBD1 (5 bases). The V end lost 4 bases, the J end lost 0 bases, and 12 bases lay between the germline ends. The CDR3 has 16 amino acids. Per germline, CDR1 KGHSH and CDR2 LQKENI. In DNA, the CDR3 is TGTGCCAGCTCACTCCAGGGTAGTACGAACACCGGGGAGCTGTTTTTT. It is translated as CASSLQGSTNTGELFF. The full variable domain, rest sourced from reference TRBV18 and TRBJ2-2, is NAGVMQNPRHLVRRRGQEARLRCSPMKGHSHVYWYRQLPEEGLKFMVYLQKENIIDESGMPKERFSAEFPKEGPSILRIQQVVRGDSAAYFCASSLQGSTNTGELFFGEGSRLTVL.

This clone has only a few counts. CDR3 residues: CSAIGPPWAFF. The CDR3 DNA reads as TGCAGTGCTATAGGGCCCCCTTGGGCTTTCTTT. The chain recombines TRBV20-1 with TRBJ1-1; no firm D call. V lost 4 bases to trimming and J lost 11 bases, with 14 bases between them. Germline V gives CDR1 DFQATT, CDR2 SNEGSKA (reference sequence). The CDR3 has 11 residues.

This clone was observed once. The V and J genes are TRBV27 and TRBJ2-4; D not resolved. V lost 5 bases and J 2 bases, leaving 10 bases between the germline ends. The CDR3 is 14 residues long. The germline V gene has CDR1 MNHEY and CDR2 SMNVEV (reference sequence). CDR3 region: CASSPRDSKNIQYF. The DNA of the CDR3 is TGTGCCAGCAGTCCTAGGGATTCCAAAAACATTCAGTACTTC.

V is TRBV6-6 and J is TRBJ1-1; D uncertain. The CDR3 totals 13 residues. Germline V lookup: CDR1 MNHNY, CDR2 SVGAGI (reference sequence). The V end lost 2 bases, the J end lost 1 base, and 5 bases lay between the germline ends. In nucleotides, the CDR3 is TGTGCCAGCAGTTACGTGGAGAACACTGAAGCTTTCTTT. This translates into CASSYVENTEAFF.

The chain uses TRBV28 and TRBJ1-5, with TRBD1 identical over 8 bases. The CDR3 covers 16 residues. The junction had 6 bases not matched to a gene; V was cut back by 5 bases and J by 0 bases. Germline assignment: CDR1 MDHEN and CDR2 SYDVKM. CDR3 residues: CASSESDRGSNQPQHF. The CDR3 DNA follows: TGTGCCAGCAGTGAATCCGACAGGGGTAGCAATCAGCCCCAGCATTTT.